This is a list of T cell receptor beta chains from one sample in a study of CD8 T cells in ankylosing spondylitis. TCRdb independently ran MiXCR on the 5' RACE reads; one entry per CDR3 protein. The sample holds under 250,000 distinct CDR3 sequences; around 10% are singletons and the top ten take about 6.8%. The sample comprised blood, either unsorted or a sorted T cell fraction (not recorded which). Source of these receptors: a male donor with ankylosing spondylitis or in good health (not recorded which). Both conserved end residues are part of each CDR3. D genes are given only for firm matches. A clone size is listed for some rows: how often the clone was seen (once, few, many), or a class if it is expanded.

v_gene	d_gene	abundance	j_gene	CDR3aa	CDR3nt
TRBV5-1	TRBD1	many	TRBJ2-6	CASSTRTGGSPNSGANVLTF	TGCGCCAGCAGCACAAGGACAGGGGGTTCTCCGAACTCTGGGGCCAACGTCCTGACTTTC
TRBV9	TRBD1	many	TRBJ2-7	CASSQNPGQNYEQYF	TGTGCCAGCAGCCAGAATCCGGGACAGAACTACGAGCAGTACTTC
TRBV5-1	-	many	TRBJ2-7	CASSPPQQGSYEQYF	TGCGCCAGCAGCCCTCCCCAACAGGGCTCCTACGAGCAGTACTTC
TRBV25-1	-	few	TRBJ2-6	CASESLPGANVLTF	TGTGCCAGTGAATCCTTACCTGGGGCCAACGTCCTGACTTTC
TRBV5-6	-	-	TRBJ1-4	CASSFLSASEKLFF	TGTGCCAGCAGCTTCTTGAGTGCCTCTGAAAAACTGTTTTTT
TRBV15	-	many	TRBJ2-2	CATSRVSNTGELFF	TGTGCCACCAGCAGGGTCTCGAACACCGGGGAGCTGTTTTTT
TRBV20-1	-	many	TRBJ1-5	CSAGGPYSNQPQHF	TGCAGTGCCGGGGGCCCATATAGCAATCAGCCCCAGCATTTT
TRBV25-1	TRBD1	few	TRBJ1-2	CASSESGTGVYGYTF	TGTGCCAGCAGTGAATCCGGGACAGGGGTCTATGGCTACACCTTC
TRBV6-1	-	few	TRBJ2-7	CASSEALGEAYEQYF	TGTGCCAGCAGTGAAGCGCTGGGGGAGGCCTACGAGCAGTACTTC
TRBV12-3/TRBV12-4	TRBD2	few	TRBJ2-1	CASSFGEGRSEQFF	TGTGCCAGCAGTTTCGGGGAGGGCCGTAGCGAGCAGTTCTTC